This passage covers 14 T cell receptor beta chains from one sample sequenced in a study of cytomegalovirus exposure and HLA in healthy donors. A multiplex PCR was run with 60 Vbeta primers and 13 Jbeta primers. Data came from immunoSEQ multiplex PCR; TCRdb stores just in-frame clones and leaves some out. The sample includes about 170,000 clones, approximately 72% seen only once; the top ten take about 2.5%. The sequenced sample consisted of PBMCs. These receptors all come from a human donor in good health.

The V call is TRBV5-1, the J call TRBJ1-1; 7 bases are shared with TRBD1. The V gene's germline CDR1 is SGHRS and CDR2 YFSETQ. With 4 bases clipped from V and 0 bases from J, the junction kept 3 bases outside the gene matches. CDR3 length: 14 residues. This CDR3 reads CASSGGQVNTEAFF. DNA of the CDR3: TGCGCCAGCAGCGGCGGACAGGTGAACACTGAAGCTTTCTTT. The full variable domain, with the rest looked up from reference TRBV5-1 and TRBJ1-1, is KAGVTQTPRYLIKTRGQQVTLSCSPISGHRSVSWYQQTPGQGLQFLFEYFSETQRNKGNFPGRFSGRQFSNSRSEMNVSTLELGDSALYLCASSGGQVNTEAFFGQGTRLTVV.

This chain connects TRBV5-1 to TRBJ2-1; D not resolved. Trimming removed 0 bases from V and 11 bases from J, with 12 bases in between. Germline lookup yields CDR1 SGHRS and CDR2 YFSETQ. The CDR3 covers 13 residues. This CDR3 is CASSLGDTAKQFF. The CDR3 DNA reads TGCGCCAGCAGCTTGGGTGACACCGCGAAGCAGTTCTTC.

About this clone: The germline gene is not matched at one end of the junction; a read error may be the cause. V usage is TRBV7-7 and J usage is TRBJ2-7, with D perhaps TRBD1 (6 bases). CDR3 length equals 14 residues. Germline V lookup: CDR1 SSHAT, CDR2 FNYEAQ (reference sequence). As DNA, the CDR3 is TGTGCTAGCAGCGAAGCGCCAGGGGACTACGAGCAGTACTTC. This codes for CASSEAPGDYEQYF.

The chain has TRBV12-5 and TRBJ1-4; D gene uncertain. The V gene lost 6 bases and the J gene lost 8 bases, with 10 bases spanning the gap. The CDR3 covers 12 residues. Germline CDR1 and CDR2: LGHNT and FRNRAP. In DNA form, the CDR3 reads TGTGCTAGTGGCGGGGTTAGGGAAAAACTGTTTTTT. It yields the protein CASGGVREKLFF.

The chain employs TRBV10-3 and TRBJ1-6; 7 nucleotides agree with TRBD1. Per the germline V gene, CDR1 is ENHRY and CDR2 is SYGVKD. There are 14 residues in the CDR3. V was pared by 6 bases and J by 8 bases, with 7 bases of the junction left unmatched. CDR3 bases: TGTGCCATCAGCCTACAGGGGAGTGATTCACCCCTCCACTTT. This encodes CAISLQGSDSPLHF.

V gene TRBV6-5 combines with J gene TRBJ1-4; 7 bases align to TRBD1. Germline-derived CDR1 and CDR2 are MNHEY and SVGAGI. The ends lost 0 bases at V and 5 bases at J; junction bases unmatched: 0. This CDR3 contains 14 residues. In DNA form, the CDR3 reads TGTGCCAGCAGTTACTCGACAGGGAATGAAAAACTGTTTTTT. Amino acids: CASSYSTGNEKLFF.

V is TRBV18 and J is TRBJ2-1, with 9 bases aligning to TRBD2. CDR3 length: 17 residues. CDR1 is KGHSH and CDR2 is LQKENI in the germline V gene. J gave up 1 base and V 4 bases, and 8 bases lay outside the gene matches. In nucleotides, the CDR3 is TGTGCCAGCTCACGCGACGCGGGGGGGCCTTCCTACAATGAGCAGTTCTTC. This encodes CASSRDAGGPSYNEQFF.

The chain has TRBV6-1 and TRBJ1-4; D not certain. V gave up 4 bases and J gave up 6 bases, with 15 bases separating them. This CDR3 is 15 amino acids long. CDR1 is MNHNS, CDR2 SASEGT, per germline. CDR3 in amino acids: CASSGRPAGDEKLFF. The CDR3 region has the DNA TGTGCCAGCAGTGGCAGGCCCGCGGGTGATGAAAAACTGTTTTTT.

V gene TRBV7-2 combines with J gene TRBJ2-5, with D perhaps matching TRBD1 (7 bases). CDR1 and CDR2 from the germline V gene are SGHTA and FQGNSA. There are 14 residues in the CDR3. Trimming took off 4 bases at V and 5 bases at J, with 14 bases between the two ends. CDR3 sequence: CASSSGGTGETQYF. In DNA form, the CDR3 reads TGTGCCAGCAGCTCAGGGGGGACGGGGGAGACCCAGTACTTC.

With respect to this clone: Compared with germline, one end of the junction differs, possibly owing to a read error. The rearrangement links TRBV30 to TRBJ1-2; D perhaps matches TRBD1 (5 bases). CDR3 length equals 16 residues. CDR1 GTSNPN and CDR2 SVGIG come from the germline V gene (reference sequence). The CDR3 nucleotides read TGTGCCTGGAGTGTACTTACGACAGCTACCCTATATGGCTGCACCTTC. Translating gives CAWSVLTTATLYGCTF.

CDR3 in amino acids: CASFRGEVKQEYF. In nucleotides, the CDR3 is TGTGCCAGTTTCAGGGGCGAGGTGAAACAGGAGTACTTC. This chain uses TRBV9 with TRBJ2-7, with D possibly being TRBD1 (6 bases). Trimming pared 8 bases from V and 11 bases from J, leaving 23 bases between. Germline V gene sequence: CDR1 SGDLS, CDR2 YYNGEE. The CDR3 spans 13 residues.

This clone has more than one count but fewer than ten. The chain employs TRBV27 and TRBJ1-1, with D possibly being TRBD1 (5 bases). This CDR3 comprises 17 residues. V was shortened by 10 bases and J by 3 bases, with 27 bases between the two germline ends. The germline V gene has CDR1 MNHEY and CDR2 SMNVEV (reference sequence). This CDR3 is CATTTFISGLEYTEAFF. The CDR3 DNA reads TGTGCCACCACTACCTTCATTTCGGGACTGGAGTACACTGAAGCTTTCTTT.

The gene calls are TRBV5-5 and TRBJ1-5, with TRBD1 as a possible D gene (6 bases). The CDR3 extends over 14 amino acids. Germline CDR1 reads SGHKS; CDR2 reads YYEKEE (reference sequence). The V end lost 2 bases, the J end lost 11 bases, and 17 bases lay between the germline ends. Here the CDR3 reads CASSFMRDTVSQHF. CDR3 DNA sequence: TGTGCCAGCAGCTTTATGAGGGACACAGTGTCCCAGCATTTT.

In this sample, this clone turned up a few times. The chain uses TRBV5-1 and TRBJ1-2; weak D call: TRBD1 (6 bases). The germline CDR1 and CDR2 sequences are SGHRS and YFSETQ. Trimming removed 0 bases from V and 2 bases from J, with 11 bases in between. The CDR3 length is 15 residues. DNA of the CDR3: TGCGCCAGCAGCTTGGAGGCAGGGGAAAACTATGGCTACACCTTC. Translating gives CASSLEAGENYGYTF.